Given below is one TCR beta chain in context. This sample was taken from a study of control samples from healthy donors and cancer patients. The CDR3 runs to 13 residues. Germline lookup yields CDR1 LGHDT and CDR2 YNNKEL (reference sequence). V was cut by 4 bases and J by 8 bases, with 12 bases left in between. Sequenced by immunoSEQ multiplex PCR; TCRdb stores in-frame clones only, minus some. The profile shows fewer than 65,000 clones, around 90% of them singletons. V gene TRBV3-1 (or the pseudogene TRBV3-2) combines with J gene TRBJ2-1; the D gene is possibly TRBD1 (5 bases). The receptor comes from a man between 35 and 55 years old with colorectal cancer. The sequenced material came from PBMCs. CDR3 in amino acids: CASSLDNRDEQFF. CDR3 nucleotide sequence: TGTGCCAGCAGCCTGGACAACCGGGATGAGCAGTTCTTC.